This T cell receptor beta chain was profiled in a study of yellow fever vaccine responses in identical twins. TCRdb reprocessed the RT-PCR reads with MiXCR, giving one entry per CDR3 protein. Here the sample spans 30,000 to 40,000 distinct CDR3 sequences, about 61% being singletons. Trimming took 6 bases from V and 5 from J, leaving 11 bases between them. Germline CDR1 and CDR2: SQVTM and ANQGSEA. The CDR3 loop spans 12 amino acids. The source is a young woman who received the yellow fever vaccine. The sample in question was T cells from blood (PBMCs), unsorted or a sorted subset (not recorded which), obtained before or after yellow fever vaccination (not recorded which). The chain joins TRBV29-1 to TRBJ2-1, with D possibly TRBD1 on 6 matching bases. In DNA, the CDR3 is TGCAGCGTGGACAGCCCGAACAATGAGCAGTTCTTC. Protein sequence: CSVDSPNNEQFF.